These 8 T cell receptor beta chains were all obtained from the same sample, sequenced in a study of T cells in Graves' hyperthyroidism and ophthalmopathy. Authors of the study amplified TCR beta CDR3 regions from RNA transcripts. First-round RT-PCR targeting the TCR CDR3 was performed with the HTBI primer set. Using its own MiXCR run on the multiplex PCR reads, TCRdb lists one record per CDR3 protein. Of 370,000 or so distinct CDR3 sequences in the sample, about a sixth are singletons; the top ten hold approximately 30%. Sequencing input: blood. Every receptor here comes from a woman younger than 30 with Graves' hyperthyroidism that later progressed to Graves' ophthalmopathy.

This clonotype was seen many times. This chain connects TRBV20-1 to TRBJ2-5; a weak D match, TRBD2 (5 bases). The CDR3 has 12 amino acids. V was cut by 6 bases and J by 5 bases, with 13 bases left in between. Per germline, CDR1 DFQATT and CDR2 SNEGSKA (reference sequence). The CDR3 sequence: CSAQADWETQYF. The CDR3 DNA is TGCAGTGCGCAAGCGGACTGGGAGACCCAGTACTTC.

This chain connects TRBV28 to TRBJ2-2, with 7 bases aligning to TRBD2. CDR1 MDHEN and CDR2 SYDVKM come from the germline V gene. V lost 1 base, J lost 1 base, and 6 bases stayed unmatched. This CDR3 is built from 17 residues. CDR3 sequence (DNA): TGTGCCAGCAGTTTATTCAGCGGGAAAGTGAACACCGGGGAGCTGTTTTTT. This encodes CASSLFSGKVNTGELFF.

This clonotype was picked up many times. The rearrangement uses TRBV2 and TRBJ2-2; D gene unclear. Germline V gene sequence: CDR1 SNHLY, CDR2 FYNNEI. Trimming cost V 8 bases and J 6 bases, with 16 bases left between them. CDR3 length: 14 amino acids. CDR3 sequence reads: CASSWAWPAGELFF. As DNA, the CDR3 is TGTGCCAGCTCATGGGCTTGGCCTGCCGGGGAGCTGTTTTTT.

This clonotype was seen ten or more times. The chain links TRBV30 to TRBJ2-7; TRBD1 or TRBD2 may be the D gene (6 bases each). The V end lost 5 bases, the J end lost 5 bases, and 13 bases lay between the germline ends. CDR1 GTSNPN and CDR2 SVGIG come from the germline V gene (reference sequence). The CDR3 sequence is 12 residues long. CDR3 region: CAWSMGGHEQYF. Written as DNA, the CDR3 is TGTGCCTGGTCGATGGGGGGCCACGAGCAGTACTTC.

This clonotype has ten or more counts. This chain joins TRBV3-2 and TRBJ2-1; the D call in the table, TRBD2, was not verified against the DNA. TRBV3-2 is a documented pseudogene. There are 17 residues in the CDR3. CDR3 in amino acids: CASSGQRAGVSYNEQFF. CDR3 DNA: TGTGCCAGCTCTGGGCAGCGAGCGGGAGTTTCCTACAATGAGCAGTTCTTC.

This clonotype occurred a few times. This chain connects TRBV6-1 to TRBJ1-6, with D possibly matching TRBD1 (6 bases). The V gene lost 3 bases and the J gene lost 7 bases, with 19 bases spanning the gap. The germline V gene has CDR1 MNHNS and CDR2 SASEGT. This CDR3 is 17 amino acids long. Here the CDR3 DNA reads TGTGCCAGCAGTGAGGCCACCAGGGGATTGGGCAATTCACCCCTCCACTTT. It is translated as CASSEATRGLGNSPLHF.

This clonotype was seen at least ten times. The chain has TRBV27 and TRBJ2-7, with TRBD2 identical over 8 bases. Germline V lookup: CDR1 MNHEY, CDR2 SMNVEV (reference sequence). With V trimmed by 7 bases and J by 0 bases, 11 bases remained unmatched. The length of the CDR3 is 16 residues. This chain's CDR3 is CASIWTAGEHSYEQYF. Written as DNA, the CDR3 is TGTGCCAGCATTTGGACAGCGGGAGAACACTCCTACGAGCAGTACTTC.

This clonotype was found many times. The chain links TRBV20-1 to TRBJ2-7, with D possibly being TRBD1 (5 bases). V was cut by 3 bases and J by 2 bases, with 14 bases left in between. CDR3 size: 14 residues. CDR1 and CDR2 from the germline V gene are DFQATT and SNEGSKA (reference sequence). CDR3 nucleotides: TGCAGTGCTAGTTCAGCTAGGGGCCCCTACGAGCAGTACTTC. Translation gives CSASSARGPYEQYF.